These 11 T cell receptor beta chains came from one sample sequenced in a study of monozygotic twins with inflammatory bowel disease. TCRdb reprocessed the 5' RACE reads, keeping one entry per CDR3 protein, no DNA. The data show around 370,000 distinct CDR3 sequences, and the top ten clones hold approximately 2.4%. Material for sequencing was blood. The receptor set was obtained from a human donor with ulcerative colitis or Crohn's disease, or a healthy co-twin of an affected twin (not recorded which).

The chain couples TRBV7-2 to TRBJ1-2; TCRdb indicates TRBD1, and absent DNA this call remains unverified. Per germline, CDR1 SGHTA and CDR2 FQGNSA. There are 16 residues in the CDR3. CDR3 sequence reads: CASSLPMGGRTYGYTF.

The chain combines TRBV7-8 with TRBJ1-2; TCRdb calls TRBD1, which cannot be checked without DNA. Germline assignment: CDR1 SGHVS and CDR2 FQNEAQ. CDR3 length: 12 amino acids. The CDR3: CASSEIRTGYTF.

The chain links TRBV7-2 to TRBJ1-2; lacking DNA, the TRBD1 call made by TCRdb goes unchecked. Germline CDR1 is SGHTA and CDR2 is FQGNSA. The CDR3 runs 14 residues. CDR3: CASSSQGPLNGYTF. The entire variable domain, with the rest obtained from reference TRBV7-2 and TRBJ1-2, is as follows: GAGVSQSPSNKVTEKGKDVELRCDPISGHTALYWYRQSLGQGLEFLIYFQGNSAPDKSGLPSDRFSAERTGGSVSTLTIQRTQQEDSAVYLCASSSQGPLNGYTFGSGTRLTVV.

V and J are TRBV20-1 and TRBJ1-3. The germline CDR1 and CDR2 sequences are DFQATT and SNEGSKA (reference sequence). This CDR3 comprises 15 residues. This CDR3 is CSARDLRSSGNTIYF.

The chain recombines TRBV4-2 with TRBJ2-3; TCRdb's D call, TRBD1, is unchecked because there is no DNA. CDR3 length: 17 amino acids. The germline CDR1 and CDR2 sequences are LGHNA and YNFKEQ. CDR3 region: CASSQDSDRGGGDTQYF.

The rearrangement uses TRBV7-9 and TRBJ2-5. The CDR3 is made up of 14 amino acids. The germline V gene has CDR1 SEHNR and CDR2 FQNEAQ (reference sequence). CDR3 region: CASSLAASYETQYF.

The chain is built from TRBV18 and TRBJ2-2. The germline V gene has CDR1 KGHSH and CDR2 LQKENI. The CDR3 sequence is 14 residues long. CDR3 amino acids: CASSPPIDTGELFF.

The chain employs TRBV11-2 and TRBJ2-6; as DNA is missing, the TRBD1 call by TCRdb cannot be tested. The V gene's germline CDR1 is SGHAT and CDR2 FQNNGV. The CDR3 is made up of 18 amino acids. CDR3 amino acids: CASSLTGQGRVGANVLTF.

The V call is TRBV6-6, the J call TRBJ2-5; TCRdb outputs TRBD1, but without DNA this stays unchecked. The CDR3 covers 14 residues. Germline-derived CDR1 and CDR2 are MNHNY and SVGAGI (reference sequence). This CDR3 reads CASSPRGIQETQYF.

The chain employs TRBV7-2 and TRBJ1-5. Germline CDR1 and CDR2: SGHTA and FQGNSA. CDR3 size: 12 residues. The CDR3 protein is CASSQFKQPQHF.

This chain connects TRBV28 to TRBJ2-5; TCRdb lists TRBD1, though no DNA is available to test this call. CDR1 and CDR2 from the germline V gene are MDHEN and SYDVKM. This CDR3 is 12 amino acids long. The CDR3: CASSKDIEIQYF.